The present entry profiles one T cell receptor beta chain with its context. Its antigen is unidentified. This sample stems from a study of T cell repertoires in cytomegalovirus infection. The wider study: The authors used CMV epitopes that were HLA-C-restricted (recently identified) and HLA-B-restricted (well studied). Shared public TCR beta signatures pointed to both CMV infection and a matching HLA type. Study-wide findings and caveats: Summed public TCR beta family frequency identified CMV carriers bearing the relevant HLA. HLA-C-restricted CMV-specific TCR beta clonotypes were dominant in the ex vivo response.

CDR3 size: 19 residues. In germline, CDR1 is LNHNV, CDR2 YYDKDF (reference sequence). V dropped 0 bases and J dropped 1; count of bases not matched to a gene: 7. A single record per CDR3 protein comes from TCRdb applying MiXCR to the reads. The sample holds 200,000 or so distinct CDR3 sequences; 38% are singletons and the top ten take around 64%. Sequences were derived from CD8+ T cells from cultured PBMCs, sampled from culture after CMV antigen stimulation. The source of this sequence is a human donor in good health (CMV status not recorded). Some clones in this sample may be carry-over from other donors' samples. This chain links TRBV15 with TRBJ2-2; 11 bases match TRBD2. The CDR3 is CATSRDRVAGGRNTGELFF. DNA for the CDR3: TGTGCCACCAGCAGAGACCGCGTAGCGGGAGGGAGGAACACCGGGGAGCTGTTTTTT. Supplemented by reference TRBV15 and TRBJ2-2, the full variable domain reads DAMVIQNPRYQVTQFGKPVTLSCSQTLNHNVMYWYQQKSSQAPKLLFHYYDKDFNNEADTPDNFQSRRPNTSFCFLDIRSPGLGDTAMYLCATSRDRVAGGRNTGELFFGEGSRLTVL.